This record covers a single T cell receptor beta chain. Its target is unknown. These data are taken from a study of T-cell memory formation after mild COVID-19. Study-level information: TCR clustering was largely donor specific. Study results and limitations: Clones that contracted from day 15 to 85 were balanced CD4/CD8, while later expanders leaned CD4+. SARS-CoV-2 specificity was not confirmed for second-wave clones peaking on day 37.

A single record per CDR3 protein comes from TCRdb applying MiXCR to the 5' RACE reads. Among about 470,000 distinct CDR3 sequences listed, about 20% were seen once. The CDR3 covers 14 residues. The germline V gene has CDR1 MNHEY and CDR2 SVGAGI. The ends were cut back, 6 bases at V and 6 bases at J, with 15 bases in the middle. Sequenced input: PBMCs or a T cell subset sorted from them (not recorded which). This sequence joins TRBV6-5 and TRBJ2-1; D is possibly TRBD1 (6 bases). The clonotype comes from an adult woman who had mild COVID-19 (a few samples of this study predate the infection). Cell type and time point are not known. DNA for the CDR3: TGTGCCAGCAGCATAAGGACAGCCATCAATGAGCAGTTCTTC. Its translation: CASSIRTAINEQFF.